This T cell receptor beta chain is from a study of blood T cell repertoires in COVID-19. Trimming removed 5 bases at V and 5 bases at J, with 17 bases between. Germline CDR1 reads SEHNR; CDR2 reads FQNEAQ (reference sequence). CDR3 length: 15 amino acids. TCRdb's table, derived via immunoSEQ multiplex PCR, lists solely in-frame clones and lacks some. In the table there are some 220,000 clones, 86% of which are singletons. This receptor was identified in a woman in her forties with acute COVID-19. The sequenced sample was PBMCs or T cells enriched from blood (not recorded which). This chain joins TRBV7-9 and TRBJ2-3, with a weak D call TRBD2 (7 bases). The CDR3 sequence: CASSPSLGGRDTQYF. CDR3 DNA sequence: TGTGCCAGCAGCCCTTCCTTGGGGGGGCGAGATACGCAGTATTTT. The variable domain in full, with the rest retrieved from reference TRBV7-9 and TRBJ2-3, is DTGVSQNPRHKITKRGQNVTFRCDPISEHNRLYWYRQTLGQGPEFLTYFQNEAQLEKSRLLSDRFSAERPKGSFSTLEIQRTEQGDSAMYLCASSPSLGGRDTQYFGPGTRLTVL.